This TCR beta chain stems from a study of patients and donors after allogeneic stem cell transplantation (dated by TCRdb to the early 2020s). Points on this clonotype: Its antigen is still unknown. No per-base quality is available; no much larger clone lies one base away.

Library preparation employed RT-PCR. Data came from a NextSeq 550. TCRdb trimmed the raw reads at Q25, called clones with MiXCR and kept productive beta chains. All rows with the same CDR3 protein become a single entry with the most common DNA and genes. This sample holds roughly 10,000 distinct CDR3 sequences; 5.9% were observed only once. The ten biggest clones cover roughly a quarter of the sample. The germline V gene sets CDR1 to SGHRS and CDR2 to YFSETQ. The CDR3, from cysteine to phenylalanine, totals 12 residues. This entry keeps only the CDR3 DNA: 36 bases, framed from base 1. V is clipped by 0 bases and J by 5 bases, and the sequence between their germline boundaries is 5 bases long.

The sequenced material came from blood, either unsorted or a sorted T cell fraction (not recorded which). The receptor was isolated from a human donor who was either an allogeneic HSCT recipient or a stem cell or donor lymphocyte infusion donor (not recorded which). It is not recorded whose cells these are; they may come from a transplant donor. This sequence uses TRBV5-1 and TRBJ2-5; the D gene cannot be resolved reliably. The CDR3 has the sequence CASSLEGETQYF. The DNA reads as follows: TGCGCCAGCAGCTTGGAAGGTGAGACCCAGTACTTC.